Here is one TCR beta chain with its context. At one end the junction does not follow the germline gene, possibly because of a read error. This sample is drawn from a study of blood T cell repertoires in COVID-19. As processed by the authors: The authors estimated nucleated cell counts from reference gene primer amplification. Assay: immunoSEQ multiplex PCR; the TCRdb copy retains only in-frame clones and omits some. The V and J calls and clone size are taken from that table; D and trimming were inferred from the DNA. This sample has 90,000 to 130,000 clones, with approximately 81% found just once. The TCR comes from a man in his forties with acute or convalescent COVID-19. The sample taken for sequencing was peripheral blood.

As DNA, the CDR3 is TGTGCTAGCAGCCCCGGGCGGGATCAGCCCCAGCATTTT. Protein sequence: CASSPGRDQPQHF. This chain joins TRBV7-7 and TRBJ1-5; D remains unclear. CDR3 length: 13 amino acids. Per germline, CDR1 SSHAT and CDR2 FNYEAQ (reference sequence).